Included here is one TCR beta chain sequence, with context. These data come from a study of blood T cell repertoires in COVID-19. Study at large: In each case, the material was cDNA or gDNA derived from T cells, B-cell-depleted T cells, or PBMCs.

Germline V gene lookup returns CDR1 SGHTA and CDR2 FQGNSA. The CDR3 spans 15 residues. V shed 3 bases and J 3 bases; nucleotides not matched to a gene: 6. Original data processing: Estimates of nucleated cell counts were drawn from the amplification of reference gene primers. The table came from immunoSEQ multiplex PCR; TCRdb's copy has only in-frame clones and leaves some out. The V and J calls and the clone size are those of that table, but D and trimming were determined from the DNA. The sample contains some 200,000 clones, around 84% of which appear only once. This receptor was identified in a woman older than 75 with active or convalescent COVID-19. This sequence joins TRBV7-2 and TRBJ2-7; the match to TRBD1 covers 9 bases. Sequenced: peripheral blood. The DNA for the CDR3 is TGTGCCAGCAGCTTTACAGGGGGCGGTGTCTACGAGCAGTACTTC. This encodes CASSFTGGGVYEQYF.